This T cell receptor (beta chain) was sequenced for a study of T cells in Graves' hyperthyroidism and ophthalmopathy. Study in general: Peripheral blood was obtained at initial diagnosis, preceding any treatment.

This clonotype showed up just a few times. The CDR3 is 15 residues long. The V gene's germline CDR1 is SGHDN and CDR2 FVKESK. V was clipped by 5 bases and J by 0 bases, with 11 bases between them. Ophthalmopathy cases met thresholds of Clinical Activity Score at least 3, NOSPECS grade at least 4 and duration under 3 months. RNA transcripts gave rise to amplified TCR beta CDR3 regions. The HTBI set primed first-round TCR CDR3 RT-PCR. In TCRdb, the multiplex PCR reads were re-called with MiXCR into one record per CDR3 protein. The table lists around 520,000 distinct CDR3 sequences, around a quarter of them singletons.

The chain carries TRBV14 and TRBJ1-3, with D possibly being TRBD1 (5 bases). This TCR was sampled from a woman younger than 45 with Graves' ophthalmopathy. Sequenced: blood. CDR3 in amino acids: CASSYRQSSGNTIYF. CDR3 nucleotide sequence: TGTGCCAGCAGCTACCGACAGTCCTCTGGAAACACCATATATTTT.